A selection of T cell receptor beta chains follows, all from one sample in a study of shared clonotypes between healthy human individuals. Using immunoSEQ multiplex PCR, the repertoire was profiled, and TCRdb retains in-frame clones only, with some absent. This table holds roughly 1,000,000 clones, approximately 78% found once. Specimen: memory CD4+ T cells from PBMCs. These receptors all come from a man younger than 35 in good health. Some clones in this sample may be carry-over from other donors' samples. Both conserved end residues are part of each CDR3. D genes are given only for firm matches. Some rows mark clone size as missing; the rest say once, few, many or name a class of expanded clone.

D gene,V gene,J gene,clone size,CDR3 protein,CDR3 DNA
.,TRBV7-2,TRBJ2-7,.,CASSLDTAEQYF,TGTGCCAGCAGCTTAGATACAGCCGAGCAGTACTTC
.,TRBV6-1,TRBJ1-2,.,CASSEVGDPYYGYTF,TGTGCCAGCAGTGAAGTGGGAGACCCTTACTATGGCTACACCTTC
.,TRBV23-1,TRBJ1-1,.,CASSQALNTEAFF,TGCGCCAGCAGTCAGGCCCTGAACACTGAAGCTTTCTTT
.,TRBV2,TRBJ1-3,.,CASSRLGRTRSGNTIYF,TGTGCCAGCAGCCGGTTGGGGCGGACCCGCTCTGGAAACACCATATATTTT
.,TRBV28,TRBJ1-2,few,CASSLDRRALYGYTF,TGTGCCAGCAGTTTAGATCGTAGGGCCCTCTATGGCTACACCTTC
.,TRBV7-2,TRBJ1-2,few,CASSLVQEGYTF,TGTGCCAGCAGCTTAGTACAGGAGGGCTACACCTTC
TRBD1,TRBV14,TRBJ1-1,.,CASSSMTGTQAFF,TGTGCCAGCAGCTCGATGACAGGGACGCAAGCTTTCTTT
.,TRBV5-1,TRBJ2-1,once,CASSLEGDSYNEQFF,TGCGCCAGCAGCTTGGAGGGGGACTCCTACAATGAGCAGTTCTTC
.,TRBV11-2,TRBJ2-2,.,CAIHPRTQNTGELFF,TGTGCCATCCACCCGCGGACACAGAACACCGGGGAGCTGTTTTTT
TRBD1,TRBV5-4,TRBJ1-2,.,CASSQPSRDRGRRGYTF,TGTGCCAGCAGCCAGCCGTCCCGGGACAGGGGGCGGCGGGGCTACACCTTC
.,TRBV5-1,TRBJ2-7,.,CASSEVPGSSYEQYF,TGCGCCAGCAGCGAAGTCCCGGGTTCTTCCTACGAGCAGTACTTC
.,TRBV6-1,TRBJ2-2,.,CASSEIQITGELFF,TGTGCCAGCAGTGAAATTCAGATCACCGGGGAGCTGTTTTTT
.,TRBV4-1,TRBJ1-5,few,CASSQDDPHRHNQPQHF,TGCGCCAGCAGCCAAGATGACCCGCACCGGCACAATCAGCCCCAGCATTTT
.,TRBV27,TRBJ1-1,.,CASSFKGSMNTEAFF,TGTGCCAGCAGTTTTAAGGGCAGTATGAACACTGAAGCTTTCTTT
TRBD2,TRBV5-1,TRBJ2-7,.,CASSRLAGAGSYEQYF,TGCGCCAGCAGCAGACTAGCGGGAGCGGGCTCCTACGAGCAGTACTTC
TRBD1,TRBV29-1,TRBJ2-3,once,CSVGRSGQAADTQYF,TGCAGCGTAGGCCGATCGGGACAGGCGGCAGATACGCAGTATTTT
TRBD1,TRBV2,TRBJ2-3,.,CASSEAGTGKADTQYF,TGTGCCAGCAGTGAAGCGGGGACAGGGAAGGCAGATACGCAGTATTTT
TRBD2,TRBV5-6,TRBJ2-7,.,CASSPGTNYEQYF,TGTGCCAGCAGCCCCGGGACTAACTACGAGCAGTACTTC
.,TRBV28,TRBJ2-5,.,CASSSLDYQYF,TGTGCCAGCAGTTCATTGGACTACCAGTACTTC
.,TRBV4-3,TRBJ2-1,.,CASSQMGGYNEQFF,TGCGCCAGCAGCCAGATGGGCGGCTACAATGAGCAGTTCTTC
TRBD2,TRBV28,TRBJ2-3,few,CASTDPASGRGADTQYF,TGTGCCAGCACCGACCCGGCTAGCGGGAGAGGGGCAGATACGCAGTATTTT
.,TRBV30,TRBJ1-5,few,CACQTGGNQPQHF,TGTGCCTGCCAGACAGGAGGCAATCAGCCCCAGCATTTT
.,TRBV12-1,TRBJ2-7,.,CASSALPGTTGPYEQYF,TGTGCCAGCAGCGCGTTACCCGGGACTACAGGTCCCTACGAGCAGTACTTC
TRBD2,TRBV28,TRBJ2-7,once,CASSLWLAGEIEQYF,TGTGCCAGCAGTTTATGGCTAGCGGGAGAGATCGAGCAGTACTTC
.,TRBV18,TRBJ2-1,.,CASSPARNEQFF,TGTGCCAGCTCACCCGCACGGAATGAGCAGTTCTTC
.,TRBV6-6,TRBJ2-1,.,CASRPEGWGNEQFF,TGTGCCAGCCGCCCGGAGGGCTGGGGTAATGAGCAGTTCTTC
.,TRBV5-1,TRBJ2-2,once,CASSVSFGDGELFF,TGCGCCAGCAGCGTATCCTTCGGGGACGGGGAGCTGTTTTTT
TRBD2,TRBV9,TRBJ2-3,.,CASSVGTGGADTQYF,TGTGCCAGCAGCGTAGGTACGGGGGGAGCAGATACGCAGTATTTT
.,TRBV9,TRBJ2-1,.,CASSVLSVDEQFF,TGTGCCAGCAGCGTCCTGTCTGTGGATGAGCAGTTCTTC
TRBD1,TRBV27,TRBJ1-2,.,CASSLSGNRGPDYGYTF,TGTGCCAGCAGTTTATCGGGTAACAGGGGGCCTGACTATGGCTACACCTTC
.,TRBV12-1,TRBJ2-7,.,CASTPLVRASSYEQYF,TGTGCCAGCACCCCACTGGTCCGGGCGAGCTCCTACGAGCAGTACTTC
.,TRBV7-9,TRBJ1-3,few,CASSLAFGALGNTIYF,TGTGCCAGCAGCTTAGCGTTTGGGGCACTTGGAAACACCATATATTTT
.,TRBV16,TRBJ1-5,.,CASSQLGEYQPQHF,TGTGCCAGCAGCCAATTAGGGGAGTATCAGCCCCAGCATTTT
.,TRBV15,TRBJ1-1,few,CATRPSEGMNTEAFF,TGTGCCACCAGGCCCAGCGAGGGCATGAACACTGAAGCTTTCTTT
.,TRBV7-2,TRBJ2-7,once,CASSLRQALGEQYF,TGTGCCAGCAGCTTACGTCAGGCCTTGGGGGAGCAGTACTTC
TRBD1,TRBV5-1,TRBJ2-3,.,CASSLAGQRDTQYF,TGCGCCAGCAGCTTGGCGGGACAGCGAGATACGCAGTATTTT
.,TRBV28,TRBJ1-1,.,CASLAGGSAVTEAFF,TGTGCCAGCCTCGCGGGGGGGAGTGCGGTCACTGAAGCTTTCTTT
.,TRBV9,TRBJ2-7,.,CASSAEGVLVGEQYF,TGTGCCAGCAGCGCCGAGGGAGTCCTTGTGGGCGAGCAGTACTTC
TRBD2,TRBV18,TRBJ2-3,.,CASSPVLAGEADTQYF,TGTGCCAGCTCACCCGTACTAGCGGGAGAGGCAGATACGCAGTATTTT
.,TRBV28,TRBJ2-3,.,CASSLQGGDTQYF,TGTGCCAGCAGTCTTCAGGGTGGGGATACGCAGTATTTT
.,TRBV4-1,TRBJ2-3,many,CASSHGGNPDTQYF,TGCGCCAGCAGCCACGGAGGGAACCCAGATACGCAGTATTTT
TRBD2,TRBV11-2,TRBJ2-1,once,CASSQSGREWGKAEQFF,TGTGCCAGCAGCCAAAGCGGGAGAGAGTGGGGCAAAGCTGAGCAGTTCTTC
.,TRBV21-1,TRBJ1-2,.,CASSKRGAGTGPNYGYTF,TGTGCCAGCAGCAAAAGAGGGGCCGGGACAGGGCCTAACTATGGCTACACCTTC
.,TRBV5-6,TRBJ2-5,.,CASSLMRGQETQYF,TGTGCCAGCAGCTTAATGAGGGGGCAAGAGACCCAGTACTTC
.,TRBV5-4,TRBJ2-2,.,CASSRPGLTNTGELFF,TGTGCCAGCAGCCGCCCTGGACTGACGAACACCGGGGAGCTGTTTTTT
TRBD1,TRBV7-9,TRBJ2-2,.,CASSPEQGARVRELFF,TGTGCCAGCAGCCCTGAACAGGGGGCCCGGGTCAGGGAGCTGTTTTTT
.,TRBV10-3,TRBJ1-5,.,CAISEQNYSNQPQHF,TGTGCCATCAGTGAACAGAACTATAGCAATCAGCCCCAGCATTTT
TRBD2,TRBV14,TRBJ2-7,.,CASSRSLAGSYEQYF,TGTGCCAGCAGCCGATCACTAGCGGGCTCCTACGAGCAGTACTTC
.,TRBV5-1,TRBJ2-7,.,CASSDQGGEQYF,TGCGCCAGCAGCGACCAGGGGGGCGAGCAGTACTTC
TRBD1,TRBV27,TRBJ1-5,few,CASSLSDRGQPQHF,TGTGCCAGCAGTTTATCGGACAGGGGGCAGCCCCAGCATTTT
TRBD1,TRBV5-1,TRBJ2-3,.,CASSPDRGGTDTQYF,TGCGCCAGCAGCCCGGACAGGGGGGGGACAGATACGCAGTATTTT
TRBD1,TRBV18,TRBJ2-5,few,CASSPRSGGETQYF,TGTGCCAGCTCACCACGTTCAGGGGGAGAGACCCAGTACTTC
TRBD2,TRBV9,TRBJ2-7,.,CASSVAWFGVAGEGEQYF,TGTGCCAGCAGCGTAGCTTGGTTCGGGGTAGCGGGAGAGGGGGAGCAGTACTTC
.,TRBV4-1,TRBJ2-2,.,CASSRMAARARTGELFF,TGCGCCAGCAGCCGAATGGCGGCTCGAGCGAGGACCGGGGAGCTGTTTTTT
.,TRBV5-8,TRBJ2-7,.,CASKSGFSYEQYF,TGTGCCAGCAAATCAGGGTTCTCCTACGAGCAGTACTTC